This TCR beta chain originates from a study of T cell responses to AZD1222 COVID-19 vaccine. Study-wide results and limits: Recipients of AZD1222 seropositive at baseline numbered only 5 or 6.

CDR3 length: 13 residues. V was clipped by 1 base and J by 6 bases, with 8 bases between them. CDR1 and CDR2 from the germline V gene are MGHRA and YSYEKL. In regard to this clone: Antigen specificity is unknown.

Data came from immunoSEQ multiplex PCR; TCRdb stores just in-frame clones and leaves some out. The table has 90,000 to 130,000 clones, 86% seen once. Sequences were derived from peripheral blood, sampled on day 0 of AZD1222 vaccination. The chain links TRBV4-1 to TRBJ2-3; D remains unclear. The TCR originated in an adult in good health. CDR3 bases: TGCGCCAGCAGCCAAGTGTCCATCGATACGCAGTATTTT. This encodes CASSQVSIDTQYF.